Each of the 5 T cell receptor beta chains below was sequenced from the same sample in a study of T cells after posttransplantation cyclophosphamide. Control samples came 1 year after myeloablative marrow transplants with methotrexate plus calcineurin inhibitor. Assay used: immunoSEQ multiplex PCR; TCRdb lists only in-frame clones, some missing. This table holds 19,000 or so clones, around 86% found once. The material was PBMCs, obtained approximately 360 days after allogeneic stem cell transplant with calcineurin inhibitor and methotrexate. These receptors came from a female patient between 30 and 40 years old who received an allogeneic stem cell transplant from an unrelated donor, was CMV-positive, and had acute and chronic GVHD. Some T cells could come from the graft donor.

The V and J genes are TRBV7-2 and TRBJ2-2, with TRBD2 identical over 10 bases. V shed 5 bases, J shed 7 bases, and the junction held 10 bases outside the gene matches. This CDR3 is built from 16 residues. The germline V gene has CDR1 SGHTA and CDR2 FQGNSA. The DNA for the CDR3 is TGTGCCAGCAGCCCCCTAGCGGGAGAGGTTGGCGGGGAGCTGTTTTTT. As protein: CASSPLAGEVGGELFF.

This sequence joins TRBV19 and TRBJ2-7; TRBD1 matches 9 bases. Germline CDR1 LNHDA, CDR2 SQIVND (reference sequence). The V and J ends lost 3 bases and 6 bases, in that order; junction bases with no gene match: 12. The CDR3 extends over 16 amino acids. CDR3 sequence (DNA): TGTGCCAGTAGTATCGAAAAATACAGGGGGCTTAGCGAGCAGTACTTC. Protein: CASSIEKYRGLSEQYF.

The genes are TRBV10-3 and TRBJ2-3; TRBD2 aligns across 10 bases. After removal of 6 bases from V and 0 bases from J, the junction contained 12 bases not matched to a gene. Germline CDR1 ENHRY, CDR2 SYGVKD. The CDR3 totals 18 residues. The CDR3 nucleotides are TGTGCCATCAGCGCTTGGACTAGCGGAGCCTCTAGCACAGATACGCAGTATTTT. Protein sequence: CAISAWTSGASSTDTQYF.

The rearrangement joins TRBV18 to TRBJ2-7; 9 bases are shared with TRBD1. Trimming at V came to 4 bases and at J to 6 bases, leaving 10 bases not matched to a gene. Germline CDR1 is KGHSH and CDR2 is LQKENI. There are 15 residues in the CDR3. The chain's CDR3 is CASSHGTGKGIEQYF. Here the CDR3 DNA reads TGTGCCAGCTCACACGGGACAGGGAAGGGGATCGAGCAGTACTTC.

V is TRBV7-3 and J is TRBJ2-3; TRBD1 agrees at 9 bases. Trimming removed 1 base from V and 0 bases from J; junction bases left unmatched: 8. CDR3 length equals 18 residues. Per the germline V gene, CDR1 is SGHTA and CDR2 is FQGTGA. Written as DNA, the CDR3 is TGTGCCAGCAGCTTAAGACCACAGGGGGCCCTTAGCACAGATACGCAGTATTTT. It codes for CASSLRPQGALSTDTQYF.